The 31 T cell receptor beta chains reported below all come from one sample, sequenced in a study of blood T cell repertoires in COVID-19. Sequencing was performed with immunoSEQ multiplex PCR; in TCRdb, only in-frame clones are kept and a portion is missing. The sample includes roughly 150,000 clones, approximately 90% of them seen just once. Material for sequencing was peripheral blood. All receptors derive from a man younger than 35 with COVID-19, enrolled during active disease.

The genes are TRBV15 and TRBJ2-7; the match to TRBD1 covers 7 bases. The CDR3 length is 16 residues. After removal of 0 bases from V and 4 bases from J, the junction contained 9 bases not matched to a gene. Germline CDR1 LNHNV, CDR2 YYDKDF (reference sequence). CDR3 nucleotide sequence: TGTGCCACCAGCAGAGACCCGGGGACAGAAGAGTACGAGCAGTACTTC. It specifies CATSRDPGTEEYEQYF.

The chain has TRBV27 and TRBJ1-1, with D maybe TRBD1 (6 bases). CDR1 and CDR2 (germline): MNHEY, SMNVEV (reference sequence). Trimming shortened V by 4 bases and J by 0 bases, and 9 bases separated the two germline ends. CDR3 length: 14 residues. CDR3 bases: TGTGCCAGCAGTTCCACAGGGCTGAACACTGAAGCTTTCTTT. It yields the protein CASSSTGLNTEAFF.

The chain couples TRBV6-5 to TRBJ2-7; D is undetermined. This CDR3 comprises 15 residues. Deletions cut 2 bases from V and 3 bases from J, with 14 bases between. Per germline, CDR1 MNHEY and CDR2 SVGAGI. CDR3 DNA sequence: TGTGCCAGCAGTTACGAGACAATTCTGGGCTACGAGCAGTACTTC. Translation: CASSYETILGYEQYF.

This clone was seen a single time. The chain uses TRBV5-6 and TRBJ1-6; tentative D call: TRBD1 (6 bases). Germline CDR1 SGHDT, CDR2 YYEEEE. Trimming removed 3 bases at V and 4 bases at J, with 8 bases between. The CDR3 totals 14 residues. In DNA, the CDR3 is TGTGCCAGCAGCTGGGGGCAGTATAATTCACCCCTCCACTTT. This encodes CASSWGQYNSPLHF.

The V call is TRBV27, the J call TRBJ1-2; 9 positions match TRBD1. Unmatched junction bases numbered 9, after V lost 2 bases and J lost 5 bases. CDR3 length: 16 residues. The germline CDR1 and CDR2 sequences are MNHEY and SMNVEV (reference sequence). The CDR3 spells CASSLTRTGALYGYTF. DNA for the CDR3: TGTGCCAGCAGTTTAACAAGGACAGGGGCGCTGTATGGCTACACCTTC.

This rearrangement joins TRBV4-1 to TRBJ2-7; 8 nucleotides line up with TRBD1. Trimming removed 2 bases from V and 4 bases from J; junction bases left unmatched: 16. Germline V gene data show CDR1 as MGHRA and CDR2 as YSYEKL. CDR3 length: 18 residues. CDR3 protein: CASSQPSALTGALYEQYF. The CDR3 nucleotides read TGCGCCAGCAGCCAACCCAGTGCCCTGACAGGGGCGTTGTACGAGCAGTACTTC.

The chain couples TRBV14 to TRBJ2-2, with TRBD1 matching over 8 bases. J gave up 4 bases and V 4 bases, and 5 bases lay outside the gene matches. CDR1 and CDR2 from the germline V gene are SGHDN and FVKESK. This CDR3 contains 15 residues. The CDR3 DNA reads TGTGCCAGCAGCCTGGACAGGGCGAGCACCGGGGAGCTGTTTTTT. Its translation is CASSLDRASTGELFF.

The gene calls are TRBV6-5 and TRBJ2-1, with 10 bases aligning to TRBD2. The germline V gene has CDR1 MNHEY and CDR2 SVGAGI. This CDR3 spans 16 amino acids. The junction had 6 bases not matched to a gene; V was cut back by 0 bases and J by 7 bases. In DNA, the CDR3 is TGTGCCAGCAGTTACTCTCGGCCTAGCGGGAGAAATGAGCAGTTCTTC. Its translation is CASSYSRPSGRNEQFF.

J is TRBJ2-1 and V is TRBV28; TRBD1 aligns across 10 bases. Germline-derived CDR1 and CDR2 are MDHEN and SYDVKM. V dropped 2 bases and J dropped 7; count of bases not matched to a gene: 8. The CDR3 loop spans 16 amino acids. The CDR3 sequence: CASSLTGQGWGNEQFF. Written as DNA, the CDR3 is TGTGCCAGCAGTTTAACGGGACAGGGGTGGGGGAATGAGCAGTTCTTC.

This chain connects TRBV5-6 to TRBJ2-1; perhaps TRBD2 as D (6 bases). Trimming pared 3 bases from V and 7 bases from J, leaving 23 bases between. The CDR3 loop spans 17 amino acids. From germline, CDR1 is SGHDT and CDR2 YYEEEE. CDR3 in amino acids: CASSYSRGPLFRNEQFF. The CDR3 coding sequence is TGTGCCAGCAGCTACTCGCGGGGCCCTCTCTTTCGGAATGAGCAGTTCTTC.

This chain connects TRBV28 to TRBJ2-5; TRBD2 aligns across 11 bases. The CDR3 has 16 amino acids. J was trimmed by 5 bases and V by 6 bases; bases with no gene match: 11. Germline-derived CDR1 and CDR2 are MDHEN and SYDVKM. The CDR3 coding sequence is TGTGCCAGCAGACCAATAGCGGGAGGGCCACGGGAGACCCAGTACTTC. Protein product: CASRPIAGGPRETQYF.

Here the CDR3 DNA reads TGTGCCAGCAGCCTATCCGGGACAGGGGCTGGCACTGAAGCTTTCTTT. Translated, it gives CASSLSGTGAGTEAFF. The chain uses TRBV7-9 and TRBJ1-1; the match to TRBD1 covers 10 bases. The V gene's germline CDR1 is SEHNR and CDR2 FQNEAQ (reference sequence). The ends lost 5 bases at V and 4 bases at J; junction bases unmatched: 10. The CDR3 runs 16 residues.

The rearrangement joins TRBV7-8 to TRBJ2-1; D possibly corresponds to TRBD2 (6 bases). This CDR3 has 16 residues. Germline V lookup: CDR1 SGHVS, CDR2 FQNEAQ. With 0 bases removed from V and 4 bases from J, the gap between germline ends came to 13 bases. The CDR3 reads CASSLALRGQYNEQFF. CDR3 in DNA: TGTGCCAGCAGCTTAGCGTTGCGGGGTCAATACAATGAGCAGTTCTTC.

This chain connects TRBV13 to TRBJ1-6, with D hard to call. The CDR3 runs 12 residues. V lost 5 bases to trimming and J lost 14 bases, with 13 bases between them. CDR1 is PRHDT, CDR2 FYEKMQ, per germline (reference sequence). Here the CDR3 reads CASSQPPVSLHF. CDR3 in DNA: TGTGCCAGCAGCCAACCGCCAGTGTCCCTCCACTTT.

The chain has TRBV5-4 and TRBJ2-1; possible D gene TRBD2, 5 bases. Deletions cut 2 bases from V and 6 bases from J, with 15 bases between. This CDR3 contains 15 residues. Germline V gene sequence: CDR1 SGHNT, CDR2 YYREEE (reference sequence). CDR3 in amino acids: CASSFPSTTFNEQFF. In DNA, the CDR3 is TGTGCCAGCAGCTTCCCTAGCACTACTTTCAATGAGCAGTTCTTC.

This clone was found once. The chain is built from TRBV30 and TRBJ1-1; possible D gene TRBD1, 6 bases. The CDR3 covers 14 residues. Trimming shortened V by 3 bases and J by 6 bases, and 17 bases separated the two germline ends. Germline loops: CDR1 GTSNPN, CDR2 SVGIG (reference sequence). The CDR3 region is CAWRQAGDLPEAFF. CDR3 nucleotide sequence: TGTGCCTGGAGACAGGCAGGGGATCTGCCTGAAGCTTTCTTT.

This rearrangement joins TRBV19 to TRBJ1-2; 9 nucleotides line up with TRBD1. This CDR3 is built from 14 residues. V lost 9 bases, J lost 8 bases, and 13 bases stayed unmatched. CDR1 is LNHDA, CDR2 SQIVND, per germline (reference sequence). CDR3 sequence (DNA): TGTGCCAGCAACATCGGATCTACAGGGGGCGGCTACACCTTC. Translating it yields CASNIGSTGGGYTF.

This chain joins TRBV9 and TRBJ2-3; the match to TRBD1 covers 11 bases. The V gene end was trimmed by 4 bases and the J gene end by 6 bases; junction bases not matched to a gene: 10. The germline CDR1 and CDR2 sequences are SGDLS and YYNGEE. The CDR3 totals 16 residues. The CDR3 nucleotides read TGTGCCAGCAGCCCGGGGACAGGGGGTTTGGTTGATACGCAGTATTTT. Its protein is CASSPGTGGLVDTQYF. The full variable domain, in which reference TRBV9 and TRBJ2-3 provide the parts outside the CDR3, is DSGVTQTPKHLITATGQRVTLRCSPRSGDLSVYWYQQSLDQGLQFLIQYYNGEERAKGNILERFSAQQFPDLHSELNLSSLELGDSALYFCASSPGTGGLVDTQYFGPGTRLTVL.

The chain couples TRBV25-1 to TRBJ2-7; 9 bases line up with TRBD2. Germline V gene data show CDR1 as MGHDK and CDR2 as SYGVNS. The CDR3 length is 15 residues. J lost 2 bases, V lost 6 bases, and 8 bases had no gene match. The CDR3 loop reads CASSQPSGTTYEQYF. DNA of the CDR3: TGTGCCAGCAGCCAGCCTAGCGGGACGACCTACGAGCAGTACTTC.

This rearrangement joins TRBV5-1 to TRBJ2-1; TRBD1 matches at 9 bases. Losses at the gene ends were 1 base for V and 5 bases for J; bases not matched to a gene: 4. CDR1 is SGHRS and CDR2 is YFSETQ in the germline V gene. This CDR3 is built from 15 residues. The DNA for the CDR3 is TGCGCCAGCAGCTTGACCGGGACAGGGCACAATGAGCAGTTCTTC. Translating it yields CASSLTGTGHNEQFF.

V and J are TRBV5-6 and TRBJ2-2, with 12 positions matching TRBD2. Germline V gene sequence: CDR1 SGHDT, CDR2 YYEEEE. This CDR3 is 17 amino acids long. Germline trimming cut 3 bases from V and 7 bases from J; bases unmatched to any gene: 10. The CDR3 bases are TGTGCCAGCAGCTCGCCTACTAGCGGGAGGCGTAGCGGGGAGCTGTTTTTT. This codes for CASSSPTSGRRSGELFF.

This clone has just one count. The chain combines TRBV11-2 with TRBJ1-2; D gene ambiguous. Germline V lookup: CDR1 SGHAT, CDR2 FQNNGV. Trimming took off 1 base at V and 4 bases at J, with 10 bases between the two ends. The CDR3 contains 14 residues. The DNA for the CDR3 is TGTGCCAGCAGCTTAGTGGCCGGAGCCTATGGCTACACCTTC. Its translation: CASSLVAGAYGYTF.

The gene calls are TRBV6-4 and TRBJ2-1, with 8 bases lining up with TRBD2. V shed 0 bases, J shed 0 bases, and the junction held 1 base outside the gene matches. Germline CDR1 MRHNA, CDR2 SNTAGT. The CDR3 is 16 residues long. CDR3 loop: CASSDSLAASYNEQFF. The CDR3 bases are TGTGCCAGCAGTGACTCACTAGCGGCCTCCTACAATGAGCAGTTCTTC.

The chain is built from TRBV11-2 and TRBJ2-7; TRBD1 matches at 8 bases. The V segment lost 5 bases and the J segment 2 bases; nucleotides outside the gene matches: 11. Germline V CDR1 and CDR2: SGHAT, FQNNGV. The CDR3 is 16 residues long. CDR3 in amino acids: CASSPLDRGMAYEQYF. Here the CDR3 DNA reads TGTGCCAGCAGCCCCCTCGACAGGGGAATGGCCTACGAGCAGTACTTC.

CDR3 loop: CASSVAWGGGYGYTF. In DNA form, the CDR3 reads TGTGCCAGCAGCGTAGCTTGGGGAGGCGGCTATGGCTACACCTTC. This chain joins TRBV9 and TRBJ1-2, with D unclear. Germline values: CDR1 SGDLS, CDR2 YYNGEE. The CDR3 is 15 residues long. V was pared by 0 bases and J by 4 bases, with 13 bases between.

A word on this clone: One end of the junction is discordant with germline, which a read error may explain. The V call is TRBV6-1, the J call TRBJ2-7; D might be TRBD1 (5 bases). The CDR3 runs to 12 residues. Germline-derived CDR1 and CDR2 are MNHNS and SASEGT. CDR3 amino acids: CASSEGGAAPRF. In DNA, the CDR3 is TGTGCCAGCAGTGAAGGGGGCGCGGCCCCCCGTTTC.

The chain links TRBV28 to TRBJ1-2; D is perhaps TRBD1 (6 bases). CDR3 length: 15 amino acids. CDR1 and CDR2 (germline): MDHEN, SYDVKM. V was pared by 4 bases and J by 3 bases, with 15 bases between. The CDR3 spells CASSSIAGAHYGYTF. CDR3 sequence (DNA): TGTGCCAGCAGTTCCATCGCGGGGGCCCACTATGGCTACACCTTC.

About this clone: The junction departs from germline at one end; a sequencing error may be responsible. This chain links TRBV6-6 with TRBJ1-4; D not resolved. Per germline, CDR1 MNHNY and CDR2 SVGAGI (reference sequence). This CDR3 is 12 amino acids long. The CDR3 sequence: CASSYGGEKLLF. As DNA, the CDR3 is TGTGCCAGCAGTTACGGCGGTGAAAAACTGCTTTTT.

The J gene is TRBJ2-1, the V gene TRBV11-3; 12 bases map to TRBD2. V trimming: 4 bases; J trimming: 4 bases; junction bases outside the gene matches: 5. The CDR3 contains 16 residues. Germline loops: CDR1 SGHNT, CDR2 YENEEA. CDR3 DNA: TGTGCCAGCAGCTCCGAGACTAGCGGGAGTTACAATGAGCAGTTCTTC. Residues: CASSSETSGSYNEQFF.

The gene calls are TRBV4-3 and TRBJ2-3; D might be TRBD2 (7 bases). V lost 5 bases, J lost 4 bases, and 16 bases lay in between. CDR1 and CDR2 from the germline V gene are LGHNA and YSLEER. This CDR3 is built from 15 residues. CDR3 nucleotide sequence: TGCGCCAGCAGCGGAAGGGCGGGGGCCCCAGATACGCAGTATTTT. It encodes CASSGRAGAPDTQYF.

The chain is built from TRBV4-1 and TRBJ1-1; possible D gene TRBD1, 6 bases. V was cut by 2 bases and J by 1 base, with 11 bases left in between. Germline loops: CDR1 MGHRA, CDR2 YSYEKL. The CDR3 runs 15 residues. CDR3 coding DNA: TGCGCCAGCAGCCAAACAGGGTTAGAGAACACTGAAGCTTTCTTT. This sequence encodes CASSQTGLENTEAFF.